This T cell receptor beta chain was recorded in a study of blood T cell repertoires in COVID-19. For the study at large: Samples taken during acute and convalescent COVID-19 were collected in the United States, Italy and Spain. Sample material is recorded as cDNA or gDNA derived from T cells, B-cell-depleted T cells, or PBMCs.

Seattle's enrolled individuals joined amid active infection and were then monitored longitudinally. CDR1 and CDR2 (germline): ENHRY, SYGVKD. The CDR3 runs to 13 residues. The V and J ends lost 2 bases and 6 bases respectively, with 11 bases between them. As handled by the study authors: Estimation of nucleated cell counts was performed using reference gene primer amplification. The protocol was immunoSEQ multiplex PCR, while the TCRdb copy is restricted to in-frame clones and leaves out a portion. V and J calls plus clone size are reproduced from that table; the DNA served to infer D and trimming. This table holds 250,000 to 350,000 clones, almost 90% found once.

The receptor comes from a woman under 40 with COVID-19, enrolled during active disease. The genes are TRBV10-3 and TRBJ2-7, with a tentative D call TRBD1 (6 bases). Sequenced material: peripheral blood. CDR3 bases: TGTGCCATCAGTGAGCTGGGGGCACGCGAGCAGTACTTC. Translating gives CAISELGAREQYF.